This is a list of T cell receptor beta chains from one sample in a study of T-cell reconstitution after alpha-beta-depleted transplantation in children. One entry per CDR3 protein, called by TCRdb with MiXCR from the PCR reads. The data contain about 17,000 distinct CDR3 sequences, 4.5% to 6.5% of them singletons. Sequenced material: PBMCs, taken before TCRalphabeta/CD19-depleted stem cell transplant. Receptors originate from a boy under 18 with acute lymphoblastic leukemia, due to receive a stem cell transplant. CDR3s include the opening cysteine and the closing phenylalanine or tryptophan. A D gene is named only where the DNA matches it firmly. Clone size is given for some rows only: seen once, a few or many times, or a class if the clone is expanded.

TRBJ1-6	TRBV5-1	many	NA	TGCGCCAGCAGCCTCGGACGTAATAATTCACCCCTCCACTTT	CASSLGRNNSPLHF
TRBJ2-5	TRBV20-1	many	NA	TGCAGTGCTCCCGGGACGAAGGAGACCCAGTACTTC	CSAPGTKETQYF
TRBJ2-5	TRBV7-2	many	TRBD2	TGTGCCAGCAGCTCCAATGGGCGGGTAGCGGGAGACCAAGAGACCCAGTACTTC	CASSSNGRVAGDQETQYF
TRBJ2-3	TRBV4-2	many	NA	TGTGCCAGCAGCCAAGATAGGGGCTCCTCGTCCCCAGATACGCAGTATTTT	CASSQDRGSSSPDTQYF
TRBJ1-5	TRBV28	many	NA	TGTGCCAGCAGTTTATGGGGGAGGGACAATCAGCCCCAGCATTTT	CASSLWGRDNQPQHF
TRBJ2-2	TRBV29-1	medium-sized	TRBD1	TGCAGCGTAGCCGGGACAGGGTGGCGTAGGGACACCGGGGAGCTGTTTTTT	CSVAGTGWRRDTGELFF
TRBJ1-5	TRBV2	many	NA	TGTGCCAGTGCTATACAGGGTAGCAATCAGCCCCAGCATTTT	CASAIQGSNQPQHF
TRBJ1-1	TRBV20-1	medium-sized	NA	TGCAGTGCTACCGTCCACACTGAAGCTTTCTTT	CSATVHTEAFF
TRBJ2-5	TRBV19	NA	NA	TGTGCCAGTAGTAGAGGTAGTATCGGAGGCGGGACGTACCAAGAGACCCAGTACTTC	CASSRGSIGGGTYQETQYF
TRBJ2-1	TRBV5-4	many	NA	TGTGCCAGCAGCTTGGCCCGAGATGAGCAGTTCTTC	CASSLARDEQFF
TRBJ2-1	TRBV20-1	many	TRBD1	TGCAGTGCAGACAGGGGGTATGAGCAGTTCTTC	CSADRGYEQFF
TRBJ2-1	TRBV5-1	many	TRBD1	TGCGCCAGCAGTTGGGGACAGACCCCATACAATGAGCAGTTCTTC	CASSWGQTPYNEQFF
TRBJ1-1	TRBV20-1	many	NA	TGCAGTGCATCCGAAGTGGTTACTGAAGCTTTCTTT	CSASEVVTEAFF
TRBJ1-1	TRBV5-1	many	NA	TGCGCCAGCAGCTTGGAAGGGCCCGATGCTTTCTTT	CASSLEGPDAFF